This entry lists 25 T cell receptor beta chains sequenced from one sample in a study of siplizumab effects on memory and regulatory T cells. Profiling relied on immunoSEQ multiplex PCR, and the TCRdb table lists in-frame clones only, not all of them. The repertoire holds around 100,000 clones, with about 93% as singletons. Material for sequencing was Tregs sorted from blood. The receptors come from a human donor in good health.

The genes are TRBV5-1 and TRBJ2-5; either TRBD1 or TRBD2 may supply D (7 bases each). This CDR3 is 16 amino acids long. The germline gives CDR1 SGHRS, CDR2 YFSETQ. V dropped 4 bases and J dropped 1 base, with 17 bases sitting between them. For the CDR3, the DNA is TGCGCCAGCAGCCCAGCAGGGGGGGGGTCCCAAGAGACCCAGTACTTC. It is translated as CASSPAGGGSQETQYF.

CDR3 region: CASSYGGRARDTQYF. The CDR3 bases are TGTGCCAGCAGTTACGGGGGCAGGGCCCGTGATACGCAGTATTTT. This chain uses TRBV6-5 with TRBJ2-3; possible D gene TRBD1, 6 bases. Trimming took 2 bases from V and 6 from J, leaving 15 bases between them. This CDR3 has 15 residues. Germline assignment: CDR1 MNHEY and CDR2 SVGAGI.

This clone was observed a few times. The chain links TRBV30 to TRBJ2-1, with D perhaps TRBD1 (5 bases). V dropped 4 bases and J dropped 3 bases, with 7 bases sitting between them. This CDR3 is built from 12 residues. The germline CDR1 and CDR2 sequences are GTSNPN and SVGIG (reference sequence). CDR3 DNA sequence: TGTGCCTGGACAGGGATCTACAATGAGCAGTTCTTC. It codes for CAWTGIYNEQFF.

The J gene is TRBJ2-4, the V gene TRBV11-3, with 13 bases matching TRBD2. J gave up 9 bases and V 2 bases, and 4 bases lay outside the gene matches. CDR1 is SGHNT, CDR2 YENEEA, per germline. The CDR3 has 15 amino acids. The CDR3, as DNA: TGTGCCAGCAGCTTACCGGGACTAGCGGGAAGCATTCAGTACTTC. Its translation is CASSLPGLAGSIQYF.

The chain joins TRBV30 to TRBJ1-1, with D uncertain. The germline V and J ends were trimmed by 3 bases and 0 bases, with 20 bases remaining between them. The CDR3 loop spans 17 amino acids. Germline values: CDR1 GTSNPN, CDR2 SVGIG (reference sequence). Here the CDR3 DNA reads TGTGCCTGGAGACATAGGCAACGGGTACTCATGAACACTGAAGCTTTCTTT. This codes for CAWRHRQRVLMNTEAFF.

The V gene is TRBV5-1, the J gene TRBJ1-1, with TRBD1 as a possible D gene (5 bases). The CDR3 runs 15 residues. V lost 5 bases, J lost 1 base, and 15 bases lay in between. Germline CDR1 reads SGHRS; CDR2 reads YFSETQ. The chain's CDR3 is CASSYTWGKNTEAFF. In DNA, the CDR3 is TGCGCCAGCAGTTACACATGGGGGAAGAACACTGAAGCTTTCTTT. Together with reference TRBV5-1 and TRBJ1-1, the CDR3 gives the full variable domain: KAGVTQTPRYLIKTRGQQVTLSCSPISGHRSVSWYQQTPGQGLQFLFEYFSETQRNKGNFPGRFSGRQFSNSRSEMNVSTLELGDSALYLCASSYTWGKNTEAFFGQGTRLTVV.

The chain links TRBV6-1 to TRBJ2-3; 8 bases are shared with TRBD1. The germline CDR1 and CDR2 sequences are MNHNS and SASEGT. The ends lost 3 bases at V and 1 base at J; junction bases unmatched: 6. The CDR3 has 16 residues. The chain's CDR3 is CASSDLRGLGTDTQYF. The CDR3 region has the DNA TGTGCCAGCAGTGACCTCAGGGGGCTCGGCACAGATACGCAGTATTTT.

The rearrangement uses TRBV5-1 and TRBJ2-2; no firm D call. Per germline, CDR1 SGHRS and CDR2 YFSETQ. V was trimmed by 1 base and J by 1 base, leaving 8 bases between them. This CDR3 is built from 15 residues. The CDR3 bases are TGCGCCAGCAGCTTGTTTCTCGTGAACACCGGGGAGCTGTTTTTT. Its translation: CASSLFLVNTGELFF.

The chain carries TRBV6-5 and TRBJ2-5; 7 bases line up with TRBD1. Germline values: CDR1 MNHEY, CDR2 SVGAGI. The CDR3 consists of 13 residues. The V gene end was trimmed by 6 bases and the J gene end by 5 bases; junction bases not matched to a gene: 6. In nucleotides, the CDR3 is TGTGCCAGCAGACGACAGGGAAGGGAGACCCAGTACTTC. Encoded protein: CASRRQGRETQYF.

V is TRBV30 and J is TRBJ2-2; possibly TRBD1 for D (6 bases). The germline V and J ends were trimmed by 0 bases and 7 bases, with 15 bases remaining between them. Germline CDR1 reads GTSNPN; CDR2 reads SVGIG (reference sequence). The CDR3 contains 15 residues. CDR3 sequence reads: CAWSVKGVVGGELFF. CDR3 coding DNA: TGTGCCTGGAGTGTAAAGGGGGTAGTGGGCGGGGAGCTGTTTTTT.

In this sample, this clone turned up once. The chain is built from TRBV25-1 and TRBJ2-7; D possibly matches TRBD1 or TRBD2 (5 bases each). The CDR3 is 14 amino acids. Germline-derived CDR1 and CDR2 are MGHDK and SYGVNS. V was pared by 6 bases and J by 4 bases, with 16 bases between. For the CDR3, the DNA is TGTGCCAGCAGGCCCTCGGGGCCCACATACGAGCAGTACTTC. Residues: CASRPSGPTYEQYF.

The rearrangement uses TRBV5-1 and TRBJ2-1, with TRBD2 identical over 13 bases. Germline V gene data show CDR1 as SGHRS and CDR2 as YFSETQ. Germline trimming cut 7 bases from V and 5 bases from J; bases unmatched to any gene: 3. This CDR3 has 14 amino acids. As DNA, the CDR3 is TGCGCCAGCGTGGGACTAGCGGGGAACAATGAGCAGTTCTTC. It specifies CASVGLAGNNEQFF.

The rearrangement links TRBV11-1 to TRBJ2-1; 9 bases match TRBD2. J gave up 3 bases and V 6 bases, and 12 bases lay outside the gene matches. CDR1 and CDR2 from the germline V gene are SGHAT and FQDESV (reference sequence). This CDR3 is built from 17 residues. The CDR3 DNA reads as TGTGCCAGCAGTCCCTTCGGAGTAGCGGGAGACTACAATGAGCAGTTCTTC. Its protein is CASSPFGVAGDYNEQFF.

The chain uses TRBV5-4 and TRBJ1-1, with D perhaps TRBD1 (5 bases). The CDR3 covers 14 residues. Deletions cut 1 base from V and 0 bases from J, with 7 bases between. Germline V gene data show CDR1 as SGHNT and CDR2 as YYREEE (reference sequence). The CDR3 coding sequence is TGTGCCAGCAGCTTGCCAGGGATGAACACTGAAGCTTTCTTT. Translation gives CASSLPGMNTEAFF.

The rearrangement joins TRBV7-3 to TRBJ2-1; 10 bases align to TRBD2. Germline V gene sequence: CDR1 SGHTA, CDR2 FQGTGA. Trimming cost V 5 bases and J 4 bases; bases outside gene matches: 5. CDR3 length equals 15 residues. CDR3 protein: CASSPRTSGYNEQFF. The CDR3 DNA follows: TGTGCCAGCAGCCCCAGGACTAGCGGTTACAATGAGCAGTTCTTC.

J is TRBJ2-7 and V is TRBV28; 12 nucleotides agree with TRBD2. The trim removed 6 bases at V and 5 bases at J, leaving 5 bases unmatched. The CDR3 contains 14 residues. The germline gives CDR1 MDHEN, CDR2 SYDVKM. The CDR3 loop reads CASRPGLAGHEQYF. The CDR3 DNA reads as TGTGCCAGCAGACCGGGACTAGCGGGCCACGAGCAGTACTTC.

This clone was found once. The chain joins TRBV25-1 to TRBJ1-1; D gene unclear. Between the trimmed V and J ends, which lost 0 bases and 5 bases, there was a span of 16 bases. CDR1 is MGHDK, CDR2 SYGVNS, per germline. CDR3 length: 16 residues. This chain's CDR3 is CASSEYFDGPKTEAFF. The CDR3 nucleotides read TGTGCCAGCAGTGAATACTTCGACGGACCGAAGACTGAAGCTTTCTTT.

V and J are TRBV19 and TRBJ1-5; D gene uncertain. The CDR3 loop spans 15 amino acids. In germline, CDR1 is LNHDA, CDR2 SQIVND (reference sequence). Trimming pared 3 bases from V and 1 base from J, leaving 10 bases between. The CDR3 sequence is CASSIDTVSNQPQHF. In nucleotides, the CDR3 is TGTGCCAGTAGTATCGACACGGTGAGCAATCAGCCCCAGCATTTT.

The chain carries TRBV11-3 and TRBJ2-3; 7 nucleotides align to TRBD1. Germline V gives CDR1 SGHNT, CDR2 YENEEA. The J segment lost 0 bases and the V segment lost 3 bases, leaving 3 bases of the junction unmatched. The CDR3 is 15 residues long. CDR3 nucleotides: TGTGCCAGCAGCTTGGACAGGCCTAGCACAGATACGCAGTATTTT. The encoded protein is CASSLDRPSTDTQYF.

This clone was counted a single time. The V gene is TRBV11-1, the J gene TRBJ2-3; no clear D gene. Germline V gives CDR1 SGHAT, CDR2 FQDESV (reference sequence). CDR3 length: 12 residues. Between the trimmed V and J ends, which lost 5 bases and 2 bases, there was a span of 5 bases. The CDR3: CASSQLTDTQYF. DNA for the CDR3: TGTGCCAGCAGCCAACTCACAGATACGCAGTATTTT. The full variable domain, in which reference TRBV11-1 and TRBJ2-3 provide the parts outside the CDR3, is EAEVAQSPRYKITEKSQAVAFWCDPISGHATLYWYRQILGQGPELLVQFQDESVVDDSQLPKDRFSAERLKGVDSTLKIQPAELGDSAMYLCASSQLTDTQYFGPGTRLTVL.

This clone was counted a single time. This rearrangement joins TRBV7-2 to TRBJ1-3; D not resolved. The length of the CDR3 is 13 residues. The V and J ends lost 4 bases and 5 bases respectively, with 9 bases between them. Looked up from germline, CDR1 is SGHTA and CDR2 is FQGNSA. CDR3: CASSSHFRNTIYF. The CDR3 region has the DNA TGTGCCAGCAGCTCCCACTTTAGAAACACCATATATTTT. The full variable domain, in which reference TRBV7-2 and TRBJ1-3 provide the parts outside the CDR3, is GAGVSQSPSNKVTEKGKDVELRCDPISGHTALYWYRQSLGQGLEFLIYFQGNSAPDKSGLPSDRFSAERTGGSVSTLTIQRTQQEDSAVYLCASSSHFRNTIYFGEGSWLTVV.

This chain links TRBV11-3 with TRBJ2-1; 7 bases map to TRBD2. Trimming at V came to 1 base and at J to 7 bases, leaving 4 bases not matched to a gene. CDR1 and CDR2 from the germline V gene are SGHNT and YENEEA. This CDR3 has 14 residues. The CDR3 sequence is CASSLGGSKNEQFF. As DNA, the CDR3 is TGTGCCAGCAGCTTAGGCGGGAGCAAGAATGAGCAGTTCTTC.

The rearrangement links TRBV30 to TRBJ2-7; D not certain. Trimming cost V 4 bases and J 0 bases, with 7 bases left between them. The CDR3 totals 12 residues. Germline V CDR1 and CDR2: GTSNPN, SVGIG (reference sequence). In DNA form, the CDR3 reads TGTGCCTGGACGGGCCGCTCCTACGAGCAGTACTTC. Encoded protein: CAWTGRSYEQYF.

The CDR3 nucleotides are TGTGCCAGCAGTGTGAGAGGGGGATATGGCTACACCTTC. Residues: CASSVRGGYGYTF. The chain carries TRBV6-1 and TRBJ1-2, with a possible D match to TRBD1 (6 bases). The length of the CDR3 is 13 residues. Germline V gives CDR1 MNHNS, CDR2 SASEGT. The V and J ends lost 4 bases and 5 bases respectively, with 11 bases between them.

The chain joins TRBV29-1 to TRBJ2-7; 8 bases are shared with TRBD1. J was trimmed by 0 bases and V by 7 bases; bases with no gene match: 8. CDR1 and CDR2 from the germline V gene are SQVTM and ANQGSEA. The CDR3 sequence is 14 residues long. The CDR3 DNA reads TGCAGCGCGTCCCGGGACAGGATCTCCTACGAGCAGTACTTC. It is translated as CSASRDRISYEQYF.